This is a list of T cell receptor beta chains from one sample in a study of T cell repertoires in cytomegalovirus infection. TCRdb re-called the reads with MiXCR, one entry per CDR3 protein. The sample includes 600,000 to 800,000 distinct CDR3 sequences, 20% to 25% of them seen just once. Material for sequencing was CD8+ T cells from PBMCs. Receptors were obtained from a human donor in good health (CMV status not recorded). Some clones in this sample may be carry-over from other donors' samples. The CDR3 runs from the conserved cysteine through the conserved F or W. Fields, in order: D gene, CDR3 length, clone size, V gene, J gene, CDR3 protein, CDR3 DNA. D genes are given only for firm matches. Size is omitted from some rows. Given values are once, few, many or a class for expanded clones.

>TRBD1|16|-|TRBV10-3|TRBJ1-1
CAISELLRQGPSEAFF
TGTGCCATCAGTGAGTTACTAAGACAGGGCCCTTCTGAAGCTTTCTTT
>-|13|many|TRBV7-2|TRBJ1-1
CASRDPGRNEAFF
TGTGCCAGCAGAGATCCAGGGAGAAATGAAGCTTTCTTT
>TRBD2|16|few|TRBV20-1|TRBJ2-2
CSAHFSSGGHTGELFF
TGCAGTGCACACTTTTCTAGCGGGGGTCATACCGGGGAGCTGTTTTTT
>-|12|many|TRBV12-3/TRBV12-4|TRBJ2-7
CASSRTSYEQYF
TGTGCCAGCAGCCGAACAAGCTACGAGCAGTACTTC
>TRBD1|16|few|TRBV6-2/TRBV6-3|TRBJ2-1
CASSHSGGWSYNEQFF
TGTGCCAGCAGTCACTCAGGGGGCTGGTCCTACAATGAGCAGTTCTTC
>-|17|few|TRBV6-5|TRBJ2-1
CASSYPHRGGAYNEQFF
TGTGCCAGCAGTTACCCCCACCGAGGGGGGGCCTACAATGAGCAGTTCTTC
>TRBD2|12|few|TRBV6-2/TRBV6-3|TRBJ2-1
CASSVLAGEQFF
TGTGCCAGCAGTGTTCTAGCGGGCGAGCAGTTCTTC
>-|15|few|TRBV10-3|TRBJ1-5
CAIREGVYDNQPQHF
TGTGCCATCAGAGAGGGGGTGTATGACAATCAGCCCCAGCATTTT
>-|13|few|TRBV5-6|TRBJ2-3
CASSSDPPDTQYF
TGTGCCAGCAGCTCCGATCCCCCAGATACGCAGTATTTT
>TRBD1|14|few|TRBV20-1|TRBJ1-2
CSPPPGQGAPGYTF
TGCAGCCCTCCCCCGGGACAGGGGGCGCCTGGCTACACCTTC